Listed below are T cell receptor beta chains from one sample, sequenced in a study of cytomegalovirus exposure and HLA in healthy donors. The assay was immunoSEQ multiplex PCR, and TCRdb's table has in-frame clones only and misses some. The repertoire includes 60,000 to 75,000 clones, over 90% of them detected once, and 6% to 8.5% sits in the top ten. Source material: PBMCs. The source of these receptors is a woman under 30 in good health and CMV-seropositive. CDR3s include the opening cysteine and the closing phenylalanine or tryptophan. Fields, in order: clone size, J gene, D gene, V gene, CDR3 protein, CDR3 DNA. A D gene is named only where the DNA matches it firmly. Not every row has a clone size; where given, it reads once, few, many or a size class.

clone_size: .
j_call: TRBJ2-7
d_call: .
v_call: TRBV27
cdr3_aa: CASSPYGGSGRRSEQYF
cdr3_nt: TGTGCCAGCAGCCCTTATGGGGGGAGCGGAAGACGGAGCGAGCAGTACTTC

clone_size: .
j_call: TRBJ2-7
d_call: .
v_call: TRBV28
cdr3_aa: CASSFTSTYEQYF
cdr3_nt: TGTGCCAGCAGTTTTACATCGACCTACGAGCAGTACTTC

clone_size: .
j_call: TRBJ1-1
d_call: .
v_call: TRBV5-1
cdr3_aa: CASSLAGTLNTEAFF
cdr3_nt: TGCGCCAGCAGCTTGGCGGGAACGTTGAACACTGAAGCTTTCTTT

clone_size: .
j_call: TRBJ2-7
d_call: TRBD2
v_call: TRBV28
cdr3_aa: CASSLGSGFEQYF
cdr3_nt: TGTGCCAGCAGTTTGGGTAGCGGGTTCGAGCAGTACTTC

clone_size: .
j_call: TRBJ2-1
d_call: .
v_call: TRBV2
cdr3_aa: CASSVPGAGEQFF
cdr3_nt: TGTGCCAGCAGTGTTCCAGGGGCCGGTGAGCAGTTCTTC

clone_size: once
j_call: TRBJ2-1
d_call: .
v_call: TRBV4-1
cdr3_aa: CASSPEPLANEQFF
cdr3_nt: TGCGCCAGCAGCCCAGAACCCCTAGCAAATGAGCAGTTCTTC

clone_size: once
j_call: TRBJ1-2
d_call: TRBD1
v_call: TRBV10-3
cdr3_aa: CAMRAPGGRDGYTF
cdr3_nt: TGTGCCATGCGCGCTCCAGGGGGTCGTGATGGCTACACCTTC

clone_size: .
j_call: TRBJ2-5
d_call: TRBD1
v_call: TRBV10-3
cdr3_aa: CAISPGQGADETQYF
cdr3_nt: TGTGCCATCAGCCCGGGACAGGGGGCGGATGAGACCCAGTACTTC

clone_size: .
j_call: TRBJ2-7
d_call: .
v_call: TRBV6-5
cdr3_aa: CASTGRGAHEQYF
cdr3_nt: TGTGCCAGCACGGGCAGGGGGGCTCACGAGCAGTACTTC

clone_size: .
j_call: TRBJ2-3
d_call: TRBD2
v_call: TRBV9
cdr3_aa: CASSPGLADTDTQYF
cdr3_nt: TGTGCCAGCAGCCCTGGACTAGCGGACACAGATACGCAGTATTTT

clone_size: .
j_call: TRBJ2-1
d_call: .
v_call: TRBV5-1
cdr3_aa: CASSLLRNEQFF
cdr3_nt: TGCGCCAGCAGCTTGTTGCGGAATGAGCAGTTCTTC

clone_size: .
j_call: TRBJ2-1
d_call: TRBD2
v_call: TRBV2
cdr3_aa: CASSPSGYAEQFF
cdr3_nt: TGTGCCAGCAGCCCTAGCGGGTATGCCGAGCAGTTCTTC

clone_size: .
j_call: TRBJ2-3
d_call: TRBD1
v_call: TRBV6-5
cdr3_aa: CASRTGFGTDTQYF
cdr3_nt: TGTGCCAGCAGGACAGGGTTTGGCACAGATACGCAGTATTTT

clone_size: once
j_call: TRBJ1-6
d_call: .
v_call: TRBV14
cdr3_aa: CASSQGTGLPNSPLHF
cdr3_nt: TGTGCCAGCAGCCAAGGCACAGGACTACCTAATTCACCCCTCCACTTT

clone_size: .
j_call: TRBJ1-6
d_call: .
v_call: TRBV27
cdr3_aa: CASKDKYSSYNSPLHF
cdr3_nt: TGTGCCAGCAAGGACAAATACAGCTCCTATAATTCACCCCTCCACTTT

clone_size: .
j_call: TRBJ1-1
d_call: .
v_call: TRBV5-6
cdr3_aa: CASSYNLNTEAFF
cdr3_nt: TGTGCCAGCAGCTATAATTTGAACACTGAAGCTTTCTTT

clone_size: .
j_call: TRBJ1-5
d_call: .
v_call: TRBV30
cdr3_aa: CAWGPGGWPQHF
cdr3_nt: TGTGCCTGGGGCCCAGGAGGGTGGCCCCAGCATTTT

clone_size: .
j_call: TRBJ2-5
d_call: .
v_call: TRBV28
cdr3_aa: CASSLAHQETQYF
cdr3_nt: TGTGCCAGCAGTTTGGCCCACCAAGAGACCCAGTACTTC

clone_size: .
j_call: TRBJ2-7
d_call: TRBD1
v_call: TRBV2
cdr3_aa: CASSDPTGDRGYEQYF
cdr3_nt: TGTGCCAGCAGTGACCCGACAGGGGACCGAGGCTACGAGCAGTACTTC

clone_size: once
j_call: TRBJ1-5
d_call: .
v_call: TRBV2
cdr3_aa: CASSVVDSNQPQHF
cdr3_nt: TGTGCCAGCAGTGTTGTAGATAGCAATCAGCCCCAGCATTTT

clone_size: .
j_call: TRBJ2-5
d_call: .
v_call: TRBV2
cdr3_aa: CASSAWRQETQYF
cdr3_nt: TGTGCCAGCAGTGCGTGGCGGCAAGAGACCCAGTACTTC

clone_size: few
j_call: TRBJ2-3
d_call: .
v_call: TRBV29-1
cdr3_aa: CSVRPGTPTDTQYF
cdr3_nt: TGCAGCGTTCGGCCCGGGACACCCACAGATACGCAGTATTTT

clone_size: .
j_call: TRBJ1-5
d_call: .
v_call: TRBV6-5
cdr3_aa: CASSDNQPQHF
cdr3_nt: TGTGCCAGCAGTGACAACCAGCCCCAGCATTTT

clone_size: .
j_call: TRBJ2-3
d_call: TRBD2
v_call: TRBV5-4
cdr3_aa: CASSRPTSQPDTQYF
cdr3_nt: TGTGCCAGCAGCCGTCCGACTAGCCAGCCAGATACGCAGTATTTT